This T cell receptor (beta chain) was identified during a study of control samples from healthy donors and cancer patients (dated by TCRdb to 2018 to 2020). In regard to this clone: This clone's antigen is unknown. It has no much larger one-base neighbor in the sample; base qualities were not kept.

The CDR1 and CDR2 encoded by the germline V gene are MNHEY and SVGAGI. After removal of 4 bases from V and 5 bases from J, the junction retains 8 bases not matched to a gene. The CDR3 contains 15 residues, cysteine and phenylalanine counted. CDR3 DNA only is kept here, 45 bases in frame from base 1. The library was produced with the immunoSEQ multiplex PCR assay. TCRdb limited this immuneACCESS table to in-frame rearrangements with V and J called. A share of clones is missing; checked studies link under half to unresolved V genes, and the rest is unexplained. A total of 65,000 to 100,000 clones appear in this sample, 91% of them only once. The ten largest clones add up to around 17% of the sample.

Sequences were obtained from blood. The V and J genes are TRBV6-5 and TRBJ1-1; a stretch of 9 junction bases matches TRBD1. The receptor's source is a man aged 45-65 years in good health. The encoded CDR3 is CASSLTGTGSTEAFF. DNA sequence: TGTGCCAGCAGTTTAACCGGGACAGGGAGTACTGAAGCTTTCTTT.